The sample holds a few counts of the clone carrying this TCR beta chain. These data belong to a study of blood T cell repertoires in COVID-19. The CDR3 has 13 amino acids. Trimming shortened V by 3 bases and J by 7 bases, and 10 bases separated the two germline ends. Germline loops: CDR1 MNHEY, CDR2 SMNVEV (reference sequence). Original methodology: Amplification of reference gene primers provided the estimated nucleated cell counts. This table comes from immunoSEQ multiplex PCR, and its TCRdb copy is limited to in-frame clones, with some not included. Clone size and V and J calls were adopted from that table, with D and trimming inferred from the DNA. The repertoire holds about 290,000 clones, with 86% as singletons.

This TCR came from a woman aged 25-40 years with active or convalescent COVID-19. The sample consisted of peripheral blood. The J gene is TRBJ1-5, the V gene TRBV27; unclear D gene. The CDR3 loop reads CASSLTSGQPQHF. In nucleotides, the CDR3 is TGTGCCAGCAGTTTGACATCGGGGCAGCCCCAGCATTTT.